Presented here are 16 T cell receptor beta chains from one specimen sequenced in a study of cytomegalovirus exposure and HLA in healthy donors. TCRdb's table, derived via immunoSEQ multiplex PCR, lists solely in-frame clones and lacks some. The data show 130,000 to 150,000 clones, about 90% seen once. Specimen: PBMCs. These receptors all stem from a woman in her thirties in good health and CMV-seropositive.

The chain links TRBV6-7 to TRBJ2-7, with 9 bases that match TRBD1. TRBV6-7 is annotated as an ORF whose role is uncertain. The CDR3 extends over 17 amino acids. V was pared by 2 bases and J by 4 bases, with 12 bases of the junction left unmatched. This CDR3 is CASSYPTTTGGVYEQYF. The CDR3 nucleotides are TGTGCCAGCAGTTACCCGACTACGACAGGGGGAGTTTACGAGCAGTACTTC.

The V call is TRBV7-8, the J call TRBJ2-1, with TRBD1 matching 8 bases. V lost 4 bases to trimming and J lost 0 bases; unmatched junction nucleotides: 8. Germline CDR1 is SGHVS and CDR2 is FQNEAQ. The CDR3 loop spans 17 amino acids. CDR3 bases: TGTGCCAGCAGCTACGCCCGCGGACAGGGCTCCTACAATGAGCAGTTCTTC. The encoded protein is CASSYARGQGSYNEQFF.

This chain uses TRBV5-1 with TRBJ2-7; 12 nucleotides align to TRBD2. The CDR3 has 15 amino acids. The V and J ends lost 3 bases and 1 base, in that order; junction bases with no gene match: 2. Germline loops: CDR1 SGHRS, CDR2 YFSETQ. The CDR3 DNA reads TGCGCCAGCAGCTGGACTAGCGGGACGTCCTACGAGCAGTACTTC. Amino acids: CASSWTSGTSYEQYF. Complete variable domain (other parts from reference TRBV5-1 and TRBJ2-7): KAGVTQTPRYLIKTRGQQVTLSCSPISGHRSVSWYQQTPGQGLQFLFEYFSETQRNKGNFPGRFSGRQFSNSRSEMNVSTLELGDSALYLCASSWTSGTSYEQYFGPGTRLTVT.

The gene calls are TRBV28 and TRBJ2-7, with D unclear. Trimming shortened V by 1 base and J by 6 bases, and 7 bases separated the two germline ends. Per the germline V gene, CDR1 is MDHEN and CDR2 is SYDVKM. The length of the CDR3 is 12 residues. The DNA for the CDR3 is TGTGCCAGCAGTTTATTGAGATCCGAGCAGTACTTC. Its protein product is CASSLLRSEQYF.

The chain employs TRBV7-3 and TRBJ2-2; 11 bases are a match to TRBD2. Per the germline V gene, CDR1 is SGHTA and CDR2 is FQGTGA. Unmatched junction bases numbered 15, after V lost 5 bases and J lost 4 bases. The CDR3 is 19 residues long. As DNA, the CDR3 is TGTGCCAGCAGCCCAAAGGTGCTAGCGGGAGGAGGGGGCACCGGGGAGCTGTTTTTT. Its protein product is CASSPKVLAGGGGTGELFF.

The genes are TRBV28 and TRBJ2-1; 10 bases agree with TRBD2. The CDR3 runs 13 residues. Trimming at V came to 5 bases and at J to 15 bases, leaving 10 bases not matched to a gene. Per the germline V gene, CDR1 is MDHEN and CDR2 is SYDVKM. The CDR3 protein is CASSTLAGGLPFF. CDR3 nucleotide sequence: TGTGCCAGCAGTACCTTAGCGGGGGGCCTCCCGTTCTTC.

This clone was observed once. This rearrangement joins TRBV29-1 to TRBJ1-2, with TRBD1 matching over 10 bases. The CDR3 is 15 residues long. The germline CDR1 and CDR2 sequences are SQVTM and ANQGSEA. V was clipped by 4 bases and J by 8 bases; unmatched bases: 13. CDR3 protein: CSVGGRDRGLNGYTF. CDR3 nucleotide sequence: TGCAGCGTTGGGGGAAGGGACAGGGGCCTTAACGGCTACACCTTC.

The chain employs TRBV2 and TRBJ2-7, with 7 positions matching TRBD1. The V segment lost 3 bases and the J segment 1 base; nucleotides outside the gene matches: 3. This CDR3 comprises 14 residues. The germline V gene encodes CDR1 SNHLY and CDR2 FYNNEI. The CDR3 bases are TGTGCCAGCAGTGAGGGCAGGGGGTCCTACGAGCAGTACTTC. Amino acids: CASSEGRGSYEQYF. Combining the CDR3 with reference TRBV2 and TRBJ2-7 gives the whole variable domain EPEVTQTPSHQVTQMGQEVILRCVPISNHLYFYWYRQILGQKVEFLVSFYNNEISEKSEIFDDQFSVERPDGSNFTLKIRSTKLEDSAMYFCASSEGRGSYEQYFGPGTRLTVT.

The J gene is TRBJ2-2, the V gene TRBV2; D possibly corresponds to TRBD1 (5 bases). The ends were cut back, 1 base at V and 2 bases at J, with 14 bases in the middle. Germline CDR1 and CDR2: SNHLY and FYNNEI. The CDR3 has 17 residues. This CDR3 is CASSEVRVRVNTGELFF. For the CDR3, the DNA is TGTGCCAGCAGTGAAGTCAGGGTCCGAGTTAACACCGGGGAGCTGTTTTTT.

The chain employs TRBV13 and TRBJ2-3; 8 bases are shared with TRBD2. J was trimmed by 4 bases and V by 8 bases; bases with no gene match: 5. CDR3 length: 13 residues. CDR1 PRHDT and CDR2 FYEKMQ come from the germline V gene (reference sequence). The CDR3 coding sequence is TGTGCCAGCCGGGAGGGCCTCGCAGATACGCAGTATTTT. Its protein product is CASREGLADTQYF.

The chain joins TRBV27 to TRBJ2-7, with 7 bases aligning to TRBD2. The CDR3 runs 15 residues. Germline CDR1 MNHEY, CDR2 SMNVEV (reference sequence). The V and J ends lost 4 bases and 2 bases, in that order; junction bases with no gene match: 8. In DNA, the CDR3 is TGTGCCAGCAGTTCTCATTCAGGACTAGCCTACGAGCAGTACTTC. Its protein is CASSSHSGLAYEQYF.

The chain couples TRBV15 to TRBJ1-2; unclear D gene. In germline, CDR1 is LNHNV, CDR2 YYDKDF (reference sequence). This CDR3 contains 14 residues. Trimming stripped 1 base from V and 4 bases from J, with 10 bases between. CDR3 DNA: TGTGCCACCAGCAGAGCGAGCGGTAGCTATGGCTACACCTTC. It translates to CATSRASGSYGYTF.

The CDR3, as DNA: TGTGCCAGCAGCTTAGGAGGGACAGATACGCAGTATTTT. The encoded protein is CASSLGGTDTQYF. V and J are TRBV7-2 and TRBJ2-3, with D possibly TRBD2 on 5 matching bases. Trimming left V 1 base short and J 3 bases short, with 5 bases between. CDR1 and CDR2 from the germline V gene are SGHTA and FQGNSA. The CDR3 consists of 13 residues.

This chain connects TRBV19 to TRBJ2-2, with TRBD2 as a possible D gene (5 bases). The CDR3 spans 17 residues. Germline CDR1 reads LNHDA; CDR2 reads SQIVND (reference sequence). V lost 1 base to trimming and J lost 1 base, with 13 bases between them. The CDR3 loop reads CASSIGGPLLNTGELFF. The CDR3 DNA reads TGTGCCAGTAGTATAGGCGGGCCGCTACTGAACACCGGGGAGCTGTTTTTT.

This chain uses TRBV27 with TRBJ2-7, with D maybe TRBD2 (5 bases). CDR3 length equals 14 residues. CDR1 is MNHEY, CDR2 SMNVEV, per germline (reference sequence). Deletions cut 2 bases from V and 3 bases from J, with 11 bases between. The CDR3 nucleotides are TGTGCCAGCAGTTTAATGGCGGGTTACTACGAGCAGTACTTC. It specifies CASSLMAGYYEQYF.

This clone has a single count. The genes are TRBV5-5 and TRBJ2-7; no firm D call. Between the trimmed V and J ends, which lost 4 bases and 0 bases, there was a span of 14 bases. The CDR3 length is 15 residues. Germline assignment: CDR1 SGHKS and CDR2 YYEKEE (reference sequence). As DNA, the CDR3 is TGTGCCAGCAGCACACCTTTTCGGAGCTCCTACGAGCAGTACTTC. Protein: CASSTPFRSSYEQYF.